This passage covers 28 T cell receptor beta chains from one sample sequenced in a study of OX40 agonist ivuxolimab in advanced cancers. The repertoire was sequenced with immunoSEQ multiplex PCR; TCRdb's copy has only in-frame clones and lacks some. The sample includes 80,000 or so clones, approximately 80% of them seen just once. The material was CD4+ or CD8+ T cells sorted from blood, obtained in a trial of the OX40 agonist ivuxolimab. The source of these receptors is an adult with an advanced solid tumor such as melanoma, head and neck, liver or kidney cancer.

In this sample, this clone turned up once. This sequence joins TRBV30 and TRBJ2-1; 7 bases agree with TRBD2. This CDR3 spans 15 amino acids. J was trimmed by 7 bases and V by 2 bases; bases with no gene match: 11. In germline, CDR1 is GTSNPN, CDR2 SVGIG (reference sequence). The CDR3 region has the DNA TGTGCCTGGAGTAAGGAGACTAGCCTTGGAAATGAGCAGTTCTTC. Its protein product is CAWSKETSLGNEQFF.

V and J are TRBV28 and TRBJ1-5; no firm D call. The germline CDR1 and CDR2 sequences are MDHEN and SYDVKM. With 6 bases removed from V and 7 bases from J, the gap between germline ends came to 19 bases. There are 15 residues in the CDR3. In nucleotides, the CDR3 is TGTGCCAGCAGCCTTCCGGCCGGTCACGGGCAGCCCCAGCATTTT. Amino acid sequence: CASSLPAGHGQPQHF.

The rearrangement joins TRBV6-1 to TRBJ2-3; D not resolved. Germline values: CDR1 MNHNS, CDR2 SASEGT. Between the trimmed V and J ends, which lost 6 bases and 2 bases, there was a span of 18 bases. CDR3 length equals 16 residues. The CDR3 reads CASRENPGATTDTQYF. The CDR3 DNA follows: TGTGCCAGCAGAGAAAATCCAGGAGCCACCACAGATACGCAGTATTTT.

For the CDR3, the DNA is TGTGCCAGCAGCAAAGAGGGGCGGGGGGCCCTCACAGATACGCAGTATTTT. Translating gives CASSKEGRGALTDTQYF. The V gene is TRBV21-1, the J gene TRBJ2-3; the table's D call of TRBD2 was not tested on the DNA. TRBV21-1 is a listed pseudogene. CDR3 length: 17 amino acids.

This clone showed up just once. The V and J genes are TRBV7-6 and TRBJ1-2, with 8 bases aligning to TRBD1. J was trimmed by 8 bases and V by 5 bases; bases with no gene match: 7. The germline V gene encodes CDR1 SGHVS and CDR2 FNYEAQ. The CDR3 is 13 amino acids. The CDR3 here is CASSATGGPGYTF. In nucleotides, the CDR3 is TGTGCCAGCAGCGCTACAGGGGGTCCAGGCTACACCTTC.

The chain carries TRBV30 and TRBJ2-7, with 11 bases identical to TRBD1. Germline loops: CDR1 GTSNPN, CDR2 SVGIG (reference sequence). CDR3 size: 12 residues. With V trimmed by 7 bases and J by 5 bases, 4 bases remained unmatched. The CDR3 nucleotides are TGTGCCTTGGACAGGGGGCAAAACGAGCAGTACTTC. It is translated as CALDRGQNEQYF. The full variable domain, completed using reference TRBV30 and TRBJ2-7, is SQTIHQWPATLVQPVGSPLSLECTVEGTSNPNLYWYRQAAGRGLQLLFYSVGIGQISSEVPQNLSASRPQDRQFILSSKKLLLSDSGFYLCALDRGQNEQYFGPGTRLTVT.

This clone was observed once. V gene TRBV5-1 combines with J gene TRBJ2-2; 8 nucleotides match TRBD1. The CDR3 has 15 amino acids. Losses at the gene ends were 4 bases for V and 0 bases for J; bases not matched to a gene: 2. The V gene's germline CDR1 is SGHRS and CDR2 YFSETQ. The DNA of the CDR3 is TGCGCCAGCAGCCCGGACAGGGCGAACACCGGGGAGCTGTTTTTT. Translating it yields CASSPDRANTGELFF.

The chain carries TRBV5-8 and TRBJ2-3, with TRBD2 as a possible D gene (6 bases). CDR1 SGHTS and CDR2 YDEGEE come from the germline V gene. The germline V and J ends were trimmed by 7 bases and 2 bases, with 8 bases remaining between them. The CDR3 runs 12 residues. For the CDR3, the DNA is TGTGCCAGCCGGAGGGACACAGATACGCAGTATTTT. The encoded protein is CASRRDTDTQYF. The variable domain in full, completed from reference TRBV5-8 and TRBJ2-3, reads EAGVTQSPTHLIKTRGQQATLRCSPISGHTSVYWYQQALGLGLQFLLWYDEGEERNRGNFPPRFSGRQFPNYSSELNVNALELEDSALYLCASRRDTDTQYFGPGTRLTVL.

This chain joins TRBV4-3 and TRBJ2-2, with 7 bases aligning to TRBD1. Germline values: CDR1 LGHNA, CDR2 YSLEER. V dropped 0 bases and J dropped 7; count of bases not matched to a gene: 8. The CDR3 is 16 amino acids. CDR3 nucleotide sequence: TGCGCCAGCAGCCAAGAGACAGGGAATAGTATCGGGGAGCTGTTTTTT. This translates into CASSQETGNSIGELFF.

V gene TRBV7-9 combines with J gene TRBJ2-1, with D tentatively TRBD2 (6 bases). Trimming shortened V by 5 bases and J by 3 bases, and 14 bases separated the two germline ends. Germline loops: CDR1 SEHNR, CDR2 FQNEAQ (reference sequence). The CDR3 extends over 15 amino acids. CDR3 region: CASSASGGIYNEQFF. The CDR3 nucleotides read TGTGCCAGCAGCGCGTCAGGCGGGATCTACAATGAGCAGTTCTTC.

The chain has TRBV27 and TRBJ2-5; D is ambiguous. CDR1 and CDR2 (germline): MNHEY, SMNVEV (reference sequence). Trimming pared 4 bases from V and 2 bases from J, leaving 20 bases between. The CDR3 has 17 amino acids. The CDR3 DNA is TGTGCCAGCAGTTCCCCGGGCAGCCAGAGTCTTCAAGAGACCCAGTACTTC. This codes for CASSSPGSQSLQETQYF.

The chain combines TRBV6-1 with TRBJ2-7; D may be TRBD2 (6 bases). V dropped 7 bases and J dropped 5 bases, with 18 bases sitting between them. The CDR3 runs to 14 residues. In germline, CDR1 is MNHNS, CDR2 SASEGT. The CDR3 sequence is CASTPTSGYHEQYF. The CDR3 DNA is TGTGCCAGCACCCCCACGAGCGGGTACCACGAGCAGTACTTC.

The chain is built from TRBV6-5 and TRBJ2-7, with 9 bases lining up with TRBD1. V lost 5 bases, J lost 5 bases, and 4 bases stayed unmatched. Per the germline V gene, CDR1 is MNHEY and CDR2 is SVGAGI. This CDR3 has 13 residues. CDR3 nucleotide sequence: TGTGCCAGCAGTCGGACAGGGGTCCACGAGCAGTACTTC. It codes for CASSRTGVHEQYF.

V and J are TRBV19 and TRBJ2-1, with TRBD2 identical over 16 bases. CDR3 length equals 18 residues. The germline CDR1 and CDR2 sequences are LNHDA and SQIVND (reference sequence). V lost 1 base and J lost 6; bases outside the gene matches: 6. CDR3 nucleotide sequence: TGTGCCAGTAGTATAGCCCCCGGGACTAGCGGGGGGGCCAATGAGCAGTTCTTC. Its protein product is CASSIAPGTSGGANEQFF. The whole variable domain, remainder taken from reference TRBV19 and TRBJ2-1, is DGGITQSPKYLFRKEGQNVTLSCEQNLNHDAMYWYRQDPGQGLRLIYYSQIVNDFQKGDIAEGYSVSREKKESFPLTVTSAQKNPTAFYLCASSIAPGTSGGANEQFFGPGTRLTVL.

CDR3 sequence (DNA): TGTGCCAGCAGTTCTTTAGGGAACACTGAAGCTTTCTTT. This translates into CASSSLGNTEAFF. V gene TRBV7-9 combines with J gene TRBJ1-1, with no clear D. The V end was cut by 6 bases, the J end by 1 base, with 9 bases between. Germline CDR1 SEHNR, CDR2 FQNEAQ (reference sequence). This CDR3 comprises 13 residues.

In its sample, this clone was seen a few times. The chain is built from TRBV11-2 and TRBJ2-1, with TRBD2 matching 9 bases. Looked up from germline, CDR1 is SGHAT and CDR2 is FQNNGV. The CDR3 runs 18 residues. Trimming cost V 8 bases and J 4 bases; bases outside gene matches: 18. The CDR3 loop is CASGSSGNLAGSYNEQFF. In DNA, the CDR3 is TGTGCCAGCGGGTCTAGCGGGAACTTGGCGGGGTCATACAATGAGCAGTTCTTC.

CDR3 in amino acids: CASSKNRRLSSGNTIYF. CDR3 coding DNA: TGTGCCAGCAGCAAAAATAGGAGATTGAGCTCTGGAAACACCATATATTTT. The chain employs TRBV21-1 and TRBJ1-3. TRBV21-1 has pseudogene status. The CDR3 has 17 residues.

Here the CDR3 reads CSVGSLAGITDTQYF. CDR3 DNA sequence: TGCAGCGTTGGTTCTCTAGCTGGAATCACAGATACGCAGTATTTT. The chain joins TRBV29-1 to TRBJ2-3, with D possibly TRBD2 on 5 matching bases. There are 15 residues in the CDR3. The V end was cut by 4 bases, the J end by 2 bases, with 16 bases between. Germline values: CDR1 SQVTM, CDR2 ANQGSEA.

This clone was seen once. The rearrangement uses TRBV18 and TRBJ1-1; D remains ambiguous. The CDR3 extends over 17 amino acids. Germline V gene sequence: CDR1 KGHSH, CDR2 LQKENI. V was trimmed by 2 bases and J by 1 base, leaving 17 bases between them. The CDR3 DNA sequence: TGTGCCAGCTCACCAAGTAATGTTAGGATCCAGAACACTGAAGCTTTCTTT. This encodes CASSPSNVRIQNTEAFF.

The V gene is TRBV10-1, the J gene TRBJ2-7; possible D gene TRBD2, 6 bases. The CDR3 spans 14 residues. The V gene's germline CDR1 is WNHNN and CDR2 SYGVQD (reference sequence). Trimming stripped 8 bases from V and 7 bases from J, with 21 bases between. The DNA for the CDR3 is TGCGCCAGCGGACCGGGACTCCAGGTTAATGAGCAGTACTTC. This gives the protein CASGPGLQVNEQYF.

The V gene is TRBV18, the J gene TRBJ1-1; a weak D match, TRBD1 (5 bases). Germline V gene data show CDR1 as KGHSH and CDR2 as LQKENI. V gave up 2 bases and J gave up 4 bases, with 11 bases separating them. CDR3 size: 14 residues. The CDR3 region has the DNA TGTGCCAGCTCACCAACGCAAGGGGCCACTGAAGCTTTCTTT. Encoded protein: CASSPTQGATEAFF.

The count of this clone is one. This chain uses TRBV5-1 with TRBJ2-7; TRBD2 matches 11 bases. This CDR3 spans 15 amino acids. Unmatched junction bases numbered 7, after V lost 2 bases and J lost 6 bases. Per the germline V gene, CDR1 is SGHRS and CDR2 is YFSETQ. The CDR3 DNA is TGCGCCAGCAGCTTCGAACTAGCGGGAGCCACCGAGCAGTACTTC. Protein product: CASSFELAGATEQYF.

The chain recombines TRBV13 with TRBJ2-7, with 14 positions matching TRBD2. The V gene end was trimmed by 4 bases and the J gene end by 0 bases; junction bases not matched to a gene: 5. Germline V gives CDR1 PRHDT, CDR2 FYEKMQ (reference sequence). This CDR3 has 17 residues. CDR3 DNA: TGTGCCAGCAGCTCACGGACTAGCGGGAGGTCCTCCTACGAGCAGTACTTC. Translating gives CASSSRTSGRSSYEQYF.

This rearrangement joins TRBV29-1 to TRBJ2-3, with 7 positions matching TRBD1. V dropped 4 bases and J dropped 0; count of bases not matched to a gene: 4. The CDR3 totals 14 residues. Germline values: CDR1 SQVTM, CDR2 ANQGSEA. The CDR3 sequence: CSVGATGSTDTQYF. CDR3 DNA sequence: TGCAGCGTTGGGGCGACAGGGAGCACAGATACGCAGTATTTT.

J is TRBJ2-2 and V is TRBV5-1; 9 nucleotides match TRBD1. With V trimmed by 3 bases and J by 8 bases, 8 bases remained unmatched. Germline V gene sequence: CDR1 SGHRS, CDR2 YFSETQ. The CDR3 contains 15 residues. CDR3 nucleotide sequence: TGCGCCAGCAGCTGGACGGGACAGGGCGAGGGGGAGCTGTTTTTT. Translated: CASSWTGQGEGELFF. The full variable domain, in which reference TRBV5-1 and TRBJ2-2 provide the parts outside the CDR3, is KAGVTQTPRYLIKTRGQQVTLSCSPISGHRSVSWYQQTPGQGLQFLFEYFSETQRNKGNFPGRFSGRQFSNSRSEMNVSTLELGDSALYLCASSWTGQGEGELFFGEGSRLTVL.

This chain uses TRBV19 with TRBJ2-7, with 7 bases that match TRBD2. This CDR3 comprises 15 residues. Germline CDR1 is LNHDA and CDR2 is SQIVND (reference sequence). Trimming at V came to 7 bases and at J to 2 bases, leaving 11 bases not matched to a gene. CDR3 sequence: CASMPAGDGPYEQYF. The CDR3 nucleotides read TGTGCCAGTATGCCGGCGGGGGATGGGCCCTACGAGCAGTACTTC.

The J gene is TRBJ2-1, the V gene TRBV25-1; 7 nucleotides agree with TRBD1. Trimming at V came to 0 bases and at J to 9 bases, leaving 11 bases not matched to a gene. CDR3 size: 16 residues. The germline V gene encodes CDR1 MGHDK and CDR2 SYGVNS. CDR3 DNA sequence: TGTGCCAGCAGTGAATATAGGGGGACAGTAGCTTTTGAGCAGTTCTTC. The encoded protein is CASSEYRGTVAFEQFF.

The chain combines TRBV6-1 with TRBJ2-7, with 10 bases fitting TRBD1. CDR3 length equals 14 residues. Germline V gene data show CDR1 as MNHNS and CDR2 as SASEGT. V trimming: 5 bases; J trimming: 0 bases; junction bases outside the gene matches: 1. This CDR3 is CASSRQGASYEQYF. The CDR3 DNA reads TGTGCCAGCAGTCGACAGGGGGCCTCCTACGAGCAGTACTTC.